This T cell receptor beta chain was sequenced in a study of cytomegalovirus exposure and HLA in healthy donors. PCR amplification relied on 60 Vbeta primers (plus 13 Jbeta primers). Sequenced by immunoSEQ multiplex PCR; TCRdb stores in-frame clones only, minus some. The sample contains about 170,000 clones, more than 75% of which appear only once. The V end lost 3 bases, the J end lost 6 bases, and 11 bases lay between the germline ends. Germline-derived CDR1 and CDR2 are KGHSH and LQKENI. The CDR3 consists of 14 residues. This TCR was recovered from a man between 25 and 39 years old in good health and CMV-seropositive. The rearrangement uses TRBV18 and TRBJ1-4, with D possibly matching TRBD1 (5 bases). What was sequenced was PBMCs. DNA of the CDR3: TGTGCCAGCTCACCTTTGCCAGGGCATGAAAAACTGTTTTTT. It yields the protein CASSPLPGHEKLFF.